The 27 T cell receptor beta chains in this list originate from one sample, sequenced in a study of T cells in Graves' hyperthyroidism and ophthalmopathy. The investigators amplified TCR beta CDR3 regions from RNA transcripts. HTBI primers drove first-round RT-PCR of the TCR CDR3. Each CDR3 protein gets one entry after TCRdb re-called the multiplex PCR reads with MiXCR. The sample consists of around 270,000 distinct CDR3 sequences, roughly 18% of them appearing once. Sequences were obtained from blood. These receptors were taken from a man aged 50 or older with Graves' ophthalmopathy.

The chain combines TRBV6-6 with TRBJ2-1, with TRBD2 identical over 7 bases. V gave up 0 bases and J gave up 7 bases; unmatched junction bases: 9. There are 16 residues in the CDR3. Germline CDR1 MNHNY, CDR2 SVGAGI (reference sequence). In DNA form, the CDR3 reads TGTGCCAGCAGTTACTCGGTGGGACTACTCGAGAATGAGCAGTTCTTC. Translating gives CASSYSVGLLENEQFF.

The chain recombines TRBV9 with TRBJ2-1; 7 bases fit TRBD1. This CDR3 is 14 amino acids long. Per the germline V gene, CDR1 is SGDLS and CDR2 is YYNGEE. Trimming cost V 4 bases and J 3 bases; bases outside gene matches: 4. The CDR3 sequence: CASSKGGHYNEQFF. Written as DNA, the CDR3 is TGTGCCAGCAGCAAAGGGGGCCACTACAATGAGCAGTTCTTC.

The V call is TRBV18, the J call TRBJ1-4; 9 bases align to TRBD1. V was clipped by 3 bases and J by 8 bases; unmatched bases: 4. The CDR3 extends over 14 amino acids. Germline loops: CDR1 KGHSH, CDR2 LQKENI. As DNA, the CDR3 is TGTGCCAGCTCACCGACAGGGGGTGTAGAAAAACTGTTTTTT. It codes for CASSPTGGVEKLFF.

The table lists this clonotype with many counts. CDR3 in amino acids: CASSPWTSGRKTDTQYF. DNA of the CDR3: TGTGCCAGCAGCCCATGGACTAGCGGGAGAAAGACAGATACGCAGTATTTT. V is TRBV7-9 and J is TRBJ2-3; 13 nucleotides line up with TRBD2. Losses at the gene ends were 5 bases for V and 3 bases for J; bases not matched to a gene: 8. Looked up from germline, CDR1 is SEHNR and CDR2 is FQNEAQ (reference sequence). The length of the CDR3 is 17 residues.

J is TRBJ1-4 and V is TRBV12-3 or TRBV12-4; 7 bases fit TRBD1. This CDR3 contains 14 residues. J gave up 3 bases and V 5 bases, and 3 bases lay outside the gene matches. CDR3 loop: CASSQTGPNEKLFF. The CDR3 nucleotides are TGTGCCAGCAGTCAGACAGGGCCTAATGAAAAACTGTTTTTT.

This clonotype has a count of ten or more. CDR3 nucleotide sequence: TGTGCCAGCAGCCAATTTGACGGGAACTACGAGCAGTACTTC. Translating it yields CASSQFDGNYEQYF. J is TRBJ2-7 and V is TRBV3-1, with D perhaps TRBD2 (5 bases). Trimming removed 2 bases at V and 3 bases at J, with 11 bases between. Germline V gene data show CDR1 as LGHDT and CDR2 as YNNKEL (reference sequence). This CDR3 region has 14 residues.

In this sample, this clonotype turned up many times. V is TRBV5-1 and J is TRBJ2-7; D unresolved. Germline V gives CDR1 SGHRS, CDR2 YFSETQ. CDR3 length equals 12 residues. V dropped 7 bases and J dropped 4 bases, with 12 bases sitting between them. In DNA, the CDR3 is TGCGCCAGCCCTAGGAGTCGGTACGAGCAGTACTTC. Translating gives CASPRSRYEQYF.

This clonotype has at least ten counts. Here the CDR3 reads CASSQVGPARATQYF. The CDR3 DNA follows: TGTGCCAGCAGCCAAGTGGGACCAGCCCGGGCGACCCAGTACTTC. J is TRBJ2-5 and V is TRBV3-1, with D possibly called TRBD1 or TRBD2 (5 bases each). In germline, CDR1 is LGHDT, CDR2 YNNKEL (reference sequence). V shed 1 base and J shed 7 bases, with 16 bases lying between them. The CDR3 is 15 residues long.

The sample holds one count of this clonotype. The rearrangement joins TRBV24-1 to TRBJ2-1; D assignment may be TRBD1 or TRBD2 (5 bases each). V lost 5 bases, J lost 0 bases, and 16 bases lay in between. The germline CDR1 and CDR2 sequences are KGHDR and SFDVKD. The CDR3 length is 17 residues. This chain's CDR3 is CATSGDPSRRSYNEQFF. The CDR3 bases are TGTGCCACCAGTGGGGACCCTAGCCGCCGCTCCTACAATGAGCAGTTCTTC.

The CDR3 is CASSQPPGQISTEAFF. The CDR3 nucleotides read TGTGCCAGCAGCCAACCCCCGGGACAGATCTCCACTGAAGCTTTCTTT. The chain uses TRBV3-1 and TRBJ1-1; the match to TRBD1 covers 7 bases. This CDR3 is 16 amino acids long. V was pared by 2 bases and J by 4 bases, with 10 bases of the junction left unmatched. CDR1 is LGHDT and CDR2 is YNNKEL in the germline V gene (reference sequence). Looking up the rest from reference TRBV3-1 and TRBJ1-1 gives the full variable domain: DTAVSQTPKYLVTQMGNDKSIKCEQNLGHDTMYWYKQDSKKFLKIMFSYNNKELIINETVPNRFSPKSPDKAHLNLHINSLELGDSAVYFCASSQPPGQISTEAFFGQGTRLTVV.

This rearrangement joins TRBV29-1 to TRBJ2-7; 10 bases agree with TRBD1. The V and J ends lost 6 bases and 2 bases, in that order; junction bases with no gene match: 4. Germline CDR1 is SQVTM and CDR2 is ANQGSEA. CDR3 length: 13 amino acids. CDR3 in amino acids: CSVGDRGAYEQYF. For the CDR3, the DNA is TGCAGCGTGGGGGACAGGGGCGCCTACGAGCAGTACTTC.

A word on this clonotype: This may arise from a read error, as a much more abundant clone is one base away. The chain uses TRBV28 and TRBJ2-5; D may match TRBD1 or TRBD2 (5 bases each). V lost 3 bases, J lost 9 bases, and 14 bases lay in between. This CDR3 region has 13 residues. The germline CDR1 and CDR2 sequences are MDHEN and SYDVKM. CDR3 DNA sequence: TGTGCCAGCAGTTTCGGGGCCAGGCCAGCCCAGTACTTC. The encoded protein is CASSFGARPAQYF. The full variable domain, in which reference TRBV28 and TRBJ2-5 provide the parts outside the CDR3, is DVKVTQSSRYLVKRTGEKVFLECVQDMDHENMFWYRQDPGLGLRLIYFSYDVKMKEKGDIPEGYSVSREKKERFSLILESASTNQTSMYLCASSFGARPAQYFGPGTRLLVL.

This clonotype was seen a handful of times. V is TRBV20-1 and J is TRBJ2-1; 8 bases match TRBD1. Germline lookup yields CDR1 DFQATT and CDR2 SNEGSKA (reference sequence). After removal of 4 bases from V and 6 bases from J, the junction contained 11 bases not matched to a gene. The CDR3 loop spans 15 amino acids. Here the CDR3 reads CSAKIRTGLPNEQFF. CDR3 DNA: TGCAGTGCTAAAATAAGGACAGGGCTTCCCAATGAGCAGTTCTTC.

The V and J genes are TRBV30 and TRBJ2-1, with D unclear. V dropped 3 bases and J dropped 3 bases, with 3 bases sitting between them. CDR1 is GTSNPN and CDR2 is SVGIG in the germline V gene (reference sequence). This CDR3 has 11 residues. CDR3 nucleotides: TGTGCCTGGAGGGTCTACAATGAGCAGTTCTTC. This gives the protein CAWRVYNEQFF.

This clonotype was detected many times. V is TRBV11-1 and J is TRBJ1-2; no definite D call. This CDR3 region has 13 residues. Germline CDR1 and CDR2: SGHAT and FQDESV (reference sequence). V was trimmed by 1 base and J by 3 bases, leaving 6 bases between them. The CDR3 protein is CASSLDTDYGYTF. The CDR3 nucleotides are TGTGCCAGCAGCTTAGATACAGACTATGGCTACACCTTC.

As to this clonotype: A junction end diverges from the germline sequence, so it may reflect a read error. The chain links TRBV7-7 to TRBJ2-3; TRBD2 matches 11 bases. The CDR3 contains 16 residues. Germline V gene lookup returns CDR1 SSHAT and CDR2 FNYEAQ (reference sequence). This CDR3 reads CASSPGLAEPTDTQYF. The CDR3 DNA is TGTGCTAGCAGCCCGGGACTAGCGGAACCCACAGATACGCAGTATTTT.

This clonotype was detected only once. The rearrangement links TRBV2 to TRBJ2-1, with TRBD2 identical over 8 bases. Trimming at V came to 6 bases and at J to 10 bases, leaving 14 bases not matched to a gene. Germline V gene data show CDR1 as SNHLY and CDR2 as FYNNEI. The CDR3 is 15 residues long. The DNA of the CDR3 is TGTGCCAGCAGGGTAGCCGGGACTAGAGAAGTCGAGCAGTTCTTC. This gives the protein CASRVAGTREVEQFF.

This clonotype was seen a handful of times. The DNA for the CDR3 is TGCGCCAGCAGCGCGAGCGGGACCCACTCCTACAATGAGCAGTTCTTC. This codes for CASSASGTHSYNEQFF. This sequence joins TRBV5-1 and TRBJ2-1, with TRBD2 matching 7 bases. The CDR3 is made up of 16 amino acids. The J segment lost 0 bases and the V segment lost 4 bases, leaving 7 bases of the junction unmatched. Germline CDR1 reads SGHRS; CDR2 reads YFSETQ.

This clonotype has at least ten counts. The rearrangement joins TRBV5-6 to TRBJ2-5, with D possibly TRBD1 on 5 matching bases. Germline CDR1 and CDR2: SGHDT and YYEEEE. The CDR3 has 15 amino acids. The V and J ends lost 2 bases and 1 base respectively, with 12 bases between them. CDR3 nucleotide sequence: TGTGCCAGCAGCTTCGGACAAACCCTCCAAGAGACCCAGTACTTC. It codes for CASSFGQTLQETQYF.

The rearrangement uses TRBV2 and TRBJ1-3; 9 positions match TRBD1. Germline values: CDR1 SNHLY, CDR2 FYNNEI. Unmatched junction bases numbered 7, after V lost 6 bases and J lost 7 bases. CDR3 size: 14 residues. The CDR3 sequence is CASSSQGALNTIYF. DNA for the CDR3: TGTGCCAGCAGCTCACAGGGGGCCTTGAACACCATATATTTT.

This clonotype was seen at least ten times. The chain combines TRBV15 with TRBJ2-3; TRBD2 matches 7 bases. Germline CDR1 and CDR2: LNHNV and YYDKDF (reference sequence). The CDR3 covers 16 residues. The ends lost 4 bases at V and 2 bases at J; junction bases unmatched: 9. This CDR3 reads CATSTWELANTDTQYF. The CDR3 nucleotides read TGTGCCACCAGCACCTGGGAACTAGCGAACACAGATACGCAGTATTTT.

There are many counts of this clonotype. CDR3 residues: CASRETLRGNTEAFF. CDR3 bases: TGCGCCAGCAGAGAAACGTTACGTGGGAACACTGAAGCTTTCTTT. The rearrangement uses TRBV10-2 and TRBJ1-1; no clear D. The germline V and J ends were trimmed by 6 bases and 1 base, with 15 bases remaining between them. The germline V gene has CDR1 WSHSY and CDR2 SAAADI. The CDR3 is 15 amino acids.

Turning to this clonotype: A much larger clone lies a single base off, so this may be a read error. V and J are TRBV6-2 or TRBV6-3 and TRBJ2-1; TRBD2 agrees at 9 bases. Germline-derived CDR1 and CDR2 are MNHEY and SVGEGT. The length of the CDR3 is 16 residues. The CDR3 region has the DNA TGTACCAGCAGTTACGAGCTAGCGGGATTCTACAATGAGCAGTTCTTC. This sequence encodes CTSSYELAGFYNEQFF.

At least ten counts were recorded for this clonotype. The V gene is TRBV2, the J gene TRBJ2-5; D is uncertain. The CDR3 is made up of 15 amino acids. V was clipped by 4 bases and J by 5 bases, with 17 bases between them. Germline V gives CDR1 SNHLY, CDR2 FYNNEI. CDR3: CASSVEDRPGETQYF. The CDR3 nucleotides read TGTGCCAGCAGTGTGGAAGATAGGCCTGGGGAGACCCAGTACTTC. Variable domain in full (rest from reference TRBV2 and TRBJ2-5): EPEVTQTPSHQVTQMGQEVILRCVPISNHLYFYWYRQILGQKVEFLVSFYNNEISEKSEIFDDQFSVERPDGSNFTLKIRSTKLEDSAMYFCASSVEDRPGETQYFGPGTRLLVL.

A word on this clonotype: A much larger clone lies one base from this, so it may be a read error. The chain links TRBV10-3 to TRBJ1-2, with D perhaps matching TRBD1 (5 bases). Germline V gene sequence: CDR1 ENHRY, CDR2 SYGVKD. CDR3 length equals 15 residues. CDR3 region: CATSEQGTGSYGYTF. In nucleotides, the CDR3 is TGTGCCACCAGTGAGCAGGGTACGGGCAGCTATGGCTACACCTTC.

The rearrangement links TRBV14 to TRBJ2-1, with unresolved D. The germline CDR1 and CDR2 sequences are SGHDN and FVKESK. This CDR3 contains 14 residues. Trimming stripped 0 bases from V and 4 bases from J, with 7 bases between. This CDR3 reads CASSQDASYNEQFF. In nucleotides, the CDR3 is TGTGCCAGCAGCCAAGATGCGAGTTACAATGAGCAGTTCTTC.

This clonotype appeared many times. V and J are TRBV5-5 and TRBJ2-7; D unclear. Looked up from germline, CDR1 is SGHKS and CDR2 is YYEKEE (reference sequence). CDR3 length equals 16 residues. With 1 base removed from V and 4 bases from J, the gap between germline ends came to 18 bases. DNA of the CDR3: TGTGCCAGCAGCTTGTTGTGGAGTAACTTGCGTTACGAGCAGTACTTC. This codes for CASSLLWSNLRYEQYF. The whole variable domain, filled in from reference TRBV5-5 and TRBJ2-7, reads DAGVTQSPTHLIKTRGQQVTLRCSPISGHKSVSWYQQVLGQGPQFIFQYYEKEERGRGNFPDRFSARQFPNYSSELNVNALLLGDSALYLCASSLLWSNLRYEQYFGPGTRLTVT.